This T cell receptor beta chain was recorded in a study of T cell responses to AZD1222 COVID-19 vaccine. The assay was immunoSEQ multiplex PCR, and TCRdb's table has in-frame clones only and misses some. The sample lists 90,000 to 120,000 clones, approximately 88% occurring once. CDR1 and CDR2 from the germline V gene are KGHDR and SFDVKD. The CDR3 contains 17 residues. V lost 0 bases, J lost 2 bases, and 6 bases stayed unmatched. The specimen was peripheral blood, collected on day 0 of AZD1222 vaccination. This clonotype was obtained from an adult in good health. The chain couples TRBV24-1 to TRBJ2-1; 7 bases fit TRBD2. This chain's CDR3 is CATSDLGRAGAYNEQFF. The DNA of the CDR3 is TGTGCCACCAGTGATTTGGGGAGGGCGGGGGCCTACAATGAGCAGTTCTTC.